This TCR beta chain was recorded in a study of T cell responses to AZD1222 COVID-19 vaccine. TCRdb's copy holds only in-frame clones and misses some; the assay was immunoSEQ multiplex PCR. There are 95,000 to 150,000 clones in the sample; around 92% occur only once, and more than 6% lies in the top ten. The CDR3 is 15 amino acids. Trimming cost V 5 bases and J 2 bases, with 16 bases left between them. CDR1 and CDR2 (germline): WNHNN, SYGVQD (reference sequence). The source of this sequence is an adult who received the AZD1222 COVID-19 vaccine. The sample here was peripheral blood, taken 28 days after the second AZD1222 dose. This chain uses TRBV10-1 with TRBJ2-7; weak D call: TRBD2 (5 bases). This CDR3 reads CASSRDLQNTYEQYF. DNA of the CDR3: TGCGCCAGCAGTCGGGATTTACAGAACACCTACGAGCAGTACTTC.